These T cell receptor beta chains were read from a single sample in a study of blood T cell repertoires in COVID-19. TCRdb's copy holds only in-frame clones and misses some; the assay was immunoSEQ multiplex PCR. The sample holds roughly 80,000 clones, roughly nine tenths seen once. The sequenced sample consisted of peripheral blood. These TCRs come from a woman older than 75 with active or convalescent COVID-19. Both conserved end residues are part of each CDR3. A D gene is named only where the DNA matches it firmly. The size of a clone is reported for some rows only, either as once, few or many, or as a class for expanded clones.

clone size: -
CDR3 length: 15
D gene: TRBD1
J gene: TRBJ2-3
V gene: TRBV19
CDR3 DNA: TGTGCCACCCATGGGGGACAGGGGTTCGGGGATACGCAGTATTTT
CDR3 protein: CATHGGQGFGDTQYF

clone size: -
CDR3 length: 16
D gene: TRBD2
J gene: TRBJ2-1
V gene: TRBV27
CDR3 DNA: TGTGCCAGCAGTCCCCCCCGCCTCGCTAGCGGGGATGAGCAGTTCTTC
CDR3 protein: CASSPPRLASGDEQFF

clone size: -
CDR3 length: 15
D gene: -
J gene: TRBJ2-3
V gene: TRBV5-1
CDR3 DNA: TGCGCCAGCAGCTTGGTTCCGGGTATAGTAGATACGCAGTATTTT
CDR3 protein: CASSLVPGIVDTQYF

clone size: -
CDR3 length: 14
D gene: TRBD2
J gene: TRBJ2-1
V gene: TRBV28
CDR3 DNA: TGTGCCAGCAGAAGGGGACTAGCTGGCGATGAGCAGTTCTTC
CDR3 protein: CASRRGLAGDEQFF

clone size: -
CDR3 length: 12
D gene: -
J gene: TRBJ1-2
V gene: TRBV30
CDR3 DNA: TGTGCCTGGGGATACAGGGTCGGGGGCTACACCTTC
CDR3 protein: CAWGYRVGGYTF

clone size: -
CDR3 length: 18
D gene: TRBD2
J gene: TRBJ2-3
V gene: TRBV7-2
CDR3 DNA: TGTGCCAGCAGCTTAACTAGCGGGGACCCTCACAGCACAGATACGCAGTATTTT
CDR3 protein: CASSLTSGDPHSTDTQYF

clone size: -
CDR3 length: 14
D gene: -
J gene: TRBJ1-6
V gene: TRBV6-5
CDR3 DNA: TGTGCCAGCAGTTACTCGGGCCAGATTTTCACCCTCCACTTT
CDR3 protein: CASSYSGQIFTLHF

clone size: -
CDR3 length: 15
D gene: -
J gene: TRBJ2-7
V gene: TRBV5-1
CDR3 DNA: TGCGCCAGCAGCTTGGCTCTAGGGAGCTCCTACGAGCAGTACTTC
CDR3 protein: CASSLALGSSYEQYF

clone size: -
CDR3 length: 13
D gene: TRBD2
J gene: TRBJ2-2
V gene: TRBV2
CDR3 DNA: TGTGCCAGCAGGCCGGGACTAGCGGGGGGACTGTTTTTT
CDR3 protein: CASRPGLAGGLFF

clone size: -
CDR3 length: 12
D gene: TRBD1
J gene: TRBJ2-7
V gene: TRBV27
CDR3 DNA: TGTGCCAGCGGCGACAGGGGTTACGAGCAGTACTTC
CDR3 protein: CASGDRGYEQYF

clone size: -
CDR3 length: 11
D gene: -
J gene: TRBJ2-7
V gene: TRBV19
CDR3 DNA: TGTGCCAGTAGCTCTGGCACCGAGCAGTACTTC
CDR3 protein: CASSSGTEQYF

clone size: -
CDR3 length: 15
D gene: -
J gene: TRBJ2-7
V gene: TRBV5-1
CDR3 DNA: TGCGCCAGCAGCTTGGGGCAGGGGAGCTTCTACGAGCAGTACTTC
CDR3 protein: CASSLGQGSFYEQYF

clone size: -
CDR3 length: 15
D gene: TRBD2
J gene: TRBJ2-3
V gene: TRBV6-2/TRBV6-3
CDR3 DNA: TGTGCCAGCAGTTTTCGGGGGGGCCTTACAGATACGCAGTATTTT
CDR3 protein: CASSFRGGLTDTQYF

clone size: -
CDR3 length: 12
D gene: -
J gene: TRBJ1-5
V gene: TRBV28
CDR3 DNA: TGTGCCAGCGGGTCAGGGCCACAGCCCCAGCATTTT
CDR3 protein: CASGSGPQPQHF

clone size: -
CDR3 length: 15
D gene: -
J gene: TRBJ1-4
V gene: TRBV19
CDR3 DNA: TGTGCCAGTAGTCCTAGGGCCGCCGGGGGTGAAAAACTGTTTTTT
CDR3 protein: CASSPRAAGGEKLFF

clone size: few
CDR3 length: 13
D gene: -
J gene: TRBJ1-2
V gene: TRBV7-3
CDR3 DNA: TGTGCCAGCAGTCCAGGGGATAGTGGTGGCTACACCTTC
CDR3 protein: CASSPGDSGGYTF

clone size: -
CDR3 length: 12
D gene: TRBD2
J gene: TRBJ2-3
V gene: TRBV30
CDR3 DNA: TGTGCCTGGAGTCCCCAGCGGGGTACGCAGTATTTT
CDR3 protein: CAWSPQRGTQYF

clone size: -
CDR3 length: 16
D gene: -
J gene: TRBJ1-2
V gene: TRBV27
CDR3 DNA: TGTGCCAGCAGTCCAGAGGGAGACGGGCGCCCTTATGGCTACACCTTC
CDR3 protein: CASSPEGDGRPYGYTF

clone size: -
CDR3 length: 16
D gene: TRBD1
J gene: TRBJ2-1
V gene: TRBV6-6
CDR3 DNA: TGTGCCAGCAGCGAGGGGACAGGGGGGACCTACAATGAGCAGTTCTTC
CDR3 protein: CASSEGTGGTYNEQFF

clone size: -
CDR3 length: 13
D gene: -
J gene: TRBJ1-5
V gene: TRBV6-5
CDR3 DNA: TGTGCCAGCAAACGAGGGGAATCGGGGGCCCAGCATTTT
CDR3 protein: CASKRGESGAQHF

clone size: -
CDR3 length: 15
D gene: -
J gene: TRBJ1-4
V gene: TRBV15
CDR3 DNA: TGTGCCACCAGCAGAGATCCAGGGAACAATGAAAAACTGTTTTTT
CDR3 protein: CATSRDPGNNEKLFF

clone size: -
CDR3 length: 14
D gene: -
J gene: TRBJ1-2
V gene: TRBV9
CDR3 DNA: TGTGCCAGCAGCGTGGAGGACGTTGGCTATGGCTACACCTTC
CDR3 protein: CASSVEDVGYGYTF

clone size: -
CDR3 length: 16
D gene: -
J gene: TRBJ1-6
V gene: TRBV5-1
CDR3 DNA: TGCGCCAGCAGCTTGGGACACACCACGGGGAATTCACCCCTCCACTTT
CDR3 protein: CASSLGHTTGNSPLHF

clone size: -
CDR3 length: 17
D gene: -
J gene: TRBJ2-3
V gene: TRBV28
CDR3 DNA: TGTGCCAGCAGTCCGGTTACAGGGAGGGTACACACAGATACGCAGTATTTT
CDR3 protein: CASSPVTGRVHTDTQYF

clone size: few
CDR3 length: 14
D gene: -
J gene: TRBJ2-7
V gene: TRBV2
CDR3 DNA: TGTGCCAGCAGTGAAAACCCCAGGGGCTACGAGCAGTACTTC
CDR3 protein: CASSENPRGYEQYF